This entry lists 26 T cell receptor beta chains sequenced from one sample in a study of cytomegalovirus exposure and HLA in healthy donors. PCR employed 60 Vbeta and 13 Jbeta primers. TCRdb keeps only in-frame clones here, not all; method: immunoSEQ multiplex PCR. The repertoire consists of 130,000 to 150,000 clones, with roughly 80% occurring once and the leading ten covering approximately 4.2%. Sample: PBMCs. The source is a woman aged 40 to 49 in good health and CMV-seropositive.

In its sample, this clone was seen a few times. The V gene is TRBV7-9, the J gene TRBJ2-3; maybe TRBD1 (5 bases). V was shortened by 4 bases and J by 4 bases, with 18 bases between the two germline ends. From germline, CDR1 is SEHNR and CDR2 FQNEAQ (reference sequence). CDR3 size: 16 residues. The DNA for the CDR3 is TGTGCCAGCAGCTCAACCGTAGGGGATCGGCCAGATACGCAGTATTTT. Translating gives CASSSTVGDRPDTQYF.

The V gene is TRBV14, the J gene TRBJ2-3; possibly TRBD2 for D (6 bases). V lost 4 bases, J lost 10 bases, and 9 bases lay in between. In germline, CDR1 is SGHDN, CDR2 FVKESK. This CDR3 has 11 residues. Here the CDR3 reads CASSLGEAQYF. The DNA for the CDR3 is TGTGCCAGCAGCCTTGGGGAGGCGCAGTATTTT.

The V gene is TRBV28, the J gene TRBJ2-3; no clear D gene. The V end was cut by 5 bases, the J end by 6 bases, with 9 bases between. Germline V gene sequence: CDR1 MDHEN, CDR2 SYDVKM. There are 12 residues in the CDR3. CDR3 sequence: CASSTWRDTQYF. For the CDR3, the DNA is TGTGCCAGCAGTACCTGGCGGGATACGCAGTATTTT.

The chain couples TRBV28 to TRBJ1-5; 10 bases are shared with TRBD1. Germline V CDR1 and CDR2: MDHEN, SYDVKM. Losses at the gene ends were 7 bases for V and 8 bases for J; bases not matched to a gene: 11. The CDR3 has 15 residues. CDR3 sequence reads: CASTRDRGGWKPQHF. CDR3 nucleotides: TGTGCCAGCACCCGGGACAGGGGAGGTTGGAAGCCCCAGCATTTT.

The table lists this clone with a count of one. The genes are TRBV15 and TRBJ2-5, with 8 nucleotides matching TRBD2. The trim removed 7 bases at V and 5 bases at J, leaving 6 bases unmatched. The CDR3 sequence is 13 residues long. Germline CDR1 LNHNV, CDR2 YYDKDF (reference sequence). The CDR3 DNA follows: TGTGCCACCACCAACCGGGGGGGGGAGACCCAGTACTTC. Translation: CATTNRGGETQYF.

J is TRBJ2-7 and V is TRBV19; TRBD2 matches at 8 bases. CDR1 is LNHDA and CDR2 is SQIVND in the germline V gene (reference sequence). After removal of 3 bases from V and 5 bases from J, the junction contained 12 bases not matched to a gene. The CDR3 length is 16 residues. The CDR3 here is CASSIGPSGGAHEQYF. CDR3 nucleotide sequence: TGTGCCAGTAGTATCGGCCCATCCGGGGGGGCCCACGAGCAGTACTTC.

This chain connects TRBV18 to TRBJ1-2, with a weak D call TRBD1 (5 bases). The ends were cut back, 6 bases at V and 4 bases at J, with 12 bases in the middle. Germline V gene sequence: CDR1 KGHSH, CDR2 LQKENI. There are 13 residues in the CDR3. DNA for the CDR3: TGTGCCAGCTCCTCACAGGAACTCTATGGCTACACCTTC. Protein product: CASSSQELYGYTF.

The chain uses TRBV14 and TRBJ1-2, with 7 bases identical to TRBD1. This CDR3 is 13 amino acids long. J gave up 4 bases and V 4 bases, and 3 bases lay outside the gene matches. CDR1 and CDR2 from the germline V gene are SGHDN and FVKESK. The DNA of the CDR3 is TGTGCCAGCAGCCTGACAGGGACCTATGGCTACACCTTC. Residues: CASSLTGTYGYTF.

The chain carries TRBV6-1 and TRBJ2-3, with D possibly TRBD2 on 6 matching bases. V was cut by 0 bases and J by 8 bases, with 9 bases left in between. The CDR3 spans 13 residues. Germline CDR1 and CDR2: MNHNS and SASEGT. CDR3 sequence: CASSEAGRGTQYF. The CDR3 DNA follows: TGTGCCAGCAGTGAAGCGGGGCGGGGTACGCAGTATTTT.

Comments on this clone: Germline and junction disagree at one end, which may indicate a read error. The chain joins TRBV7-9 to TRBJ2-3; TRBD2 matches at 7 bases. The CDR3 runs 15 residues. Germline loops: CDR1 SEHNR, CDR2 FQNEAQ (reference sequence). The CDR3 is CSSSLEGLSTDTQYF. CDR3 coding DNA: TGTTCCAGCAGCTTAGAGGGACTAAGCACAGATACGCAGTATTTT.

This chain links TRBV5-4 with TRBJ2-1; 10 bases line up with TRBD2. The CDR3 extends over 15 amino acids. With 5 bases clipped from V and 2 bases from J, the junction kept 4 bases outside the gene matches. Germline CDR1 is SGHNT and CDR2 is YYREEE (reference sequence). Here the CDR3 reads CASRPTSGTYNEQFF. CDR3 nucleotides: TGTGCCAGCAGGCCTACTAGCGGGACCTACAATGAGCAGTTCTTC. Together with reference TRBV5-4 and TRBJ2-1, the CDR3 gives the full variable domain: ETGVTQSPTHLIKTRGQQVTLRCSSQSGHNTVSWYQQALGQGPQFIFQYYREEENGRGNFPPRFSGLQFPNYSSELNVNALELDDSALYLCASRPTSGTYNEQFFGPGTRLTVL.

This chain connects TRBV7-8 to TRBJ1-5, with 7 bases that match TRBD1. CDR3 length equals 16 residues. Trimming took 8 bases from V and 2 from J; bases not matched to a gene: 12. Germline CDR1 SGHVS, CDR2 FQNEAQ. The CDR3 protein is CASVLDRVMGNQPQHF. The CDR3 region has the DNA TGTGCCAGCGTCCTTGACAGGGTGATGGGCAATCAGCCCCAGCATTTT.

V is TRBV5-4 and J is TRBJ2-2; unclear D gene. The CDR3 is made up of 12 amino acids. Germline V gene sequence: CDR1 SGHNT, CDR2 YYREEE (reference sequence). The ends were cut back, 4 bases at V and 6 bases at J, with 7 bases in the middle. DNA for the CDR3: TGTGCCAGCAGCGACTCGGCCGGGGAGCTGTTTTTT. It specifies CASSDSAGELFF.

V and J are TRBV9 and TRBJ2-7; 11 nucleotides match TRBD1. V gave up 3 bases and J gave up 3 bases; unmatched junction bases: 2. CDR1 and CDR2 from the germline V gene are SGDLS and YYNGEE. This CDR3 spans 14 amino acids. CDR3 in amino acids: CASSAGTGGYEQYF. The CDR3 nucleotides read TGTGCCAGCAGCGCCGGGACAGGGGGCTACGAGCAGTACTTC.

The rearrangement uses TRBV7-2 and TRBJ2-1; 10 nucleotides match TRBD2. CDR3 length: 15 amino acids. Trimming at V came to 4 bases and at J to 2 bases, leaving 2 bases not matched to a gene. From germline, CDR1 is SGHTA and CDR2 FQGNSA. The CDR3: CASSSGLAAYNEQFF. For the CDR3, the DNA is TGTGCCAGCAGCTCTGGACTAGCGGCCTACAATGAGCAGTTCTTC.

There are a few counts of this clone. V gene TRBV30 combines with J gene TRBJ1-2; 8 nucleotides line up with TRBD1. The CDR3 runs 15 residues. The V segment lost 2 bases and the J segment 6 bases; nucleotides outside the gene matches: 11. CDR1 and CDR2 from the germline V gene are GTSNPN and SVGIG (reference sequence). The chain's CDR3 is CAWSRDLTGDNGYTF. The CDR3 DNA reads TGTGCCTGGAGTCGGGACCTGACAGGGGATAATGGCTACACCTTC.

The chain carries TRBV15 and TRBJ2-5; possible D gene TRBD1, 5 bases. The CDR3 runs 14 residues. The V and J ends lost 2 bases and 5 bases respectively, with 12 bases between them. Germline V CDR1 and CDR2: LNHNV, YYDKDF (reference sequence). The CDR3, as DNA: TGTGCCACCAGCAGATCTGGGAACAGGGAGACCCAGTACTTC. Protein: CATSRSGNRETQYF.

This clone occurred once. The chain recombines TRBV27 with TRBJ2-2; 7 positions agree with TRBD1. Germline CDR1 MNHEY, CDR2 SMNVEV (reference sequence). The CDR3 is 13 amino acids. Trimming cost V 11 bases and J 2 bases; bases outside gene matches: 5. The DNA for the CDR3 is TGTGCCGTAGGGACAGTTAACACCGGGGAGCTGTTTTTT. Its protein is CAVGTVNTGELFF.

The chain uses TRBV28 and TRBJ2-2; no clear D gene. V lost 2 bases to trimming and J lost 1 base, with 8 bases between them. The CDR3 contains 15 residues. Germline V CDR1 and CDR2: MDHEN, SYDVKM. The CDR3 DNA follows: TGTGCCAGCAGTTTAGACACGAGGAACACCGGGGAGCTGTTTTTT. It encodes CASSLDTRNTGELFF.

This chain links TRBV2 with TRBJ2-1, with D tentatively TRBD1 (5 bases). The CDR3 covers 14 residues. Between the trimmed V and J ends, which lost 5 bases and 6 bases, there was a span of 14 bases. Germline V gives CDR1 SNHLY, CDR2 FYNNEI. The DNA of the CDR3 is TGTGCCAGCAGTTCTACAGGTCATGCCAATGAGCAGTTCTTC. Translating gives CASSSTGHANEQFF.

The chain is built from TRBV7-2 and TRBJ2-7; weak D call: TRBD1 (5 bases). CDR3 length equals 14 residues. CDR1 is SGHTA and CDR2 is FQGNSA in the germline V gene. Trimming took off 2 bases at V and 1 base at J, with 9 bases between the two ends. The CDR3 bases are TGTGCCAGCAGCTTAAAGGGGTTATCCTACGAGCAGTACTTC. The encoded protein is CASSLKGLSYEQYF.

This clone is a singleton in its sample. The chain links TRBV6-5 to TRBJ1-1; the D is unclear. Per germline, CDR1 MNHEY and CDR2 SVGAGI. This CDR3 is built from 14 residues. With 6 bases removed from V and 2 bases from J, the gap between germline ends came to 13 bases. CDR3 protein: CASRINTINTEAFF. The CDR3 region has the DNA TGTGCCAGCAGAATAAACACAATAAACACTGAAGCTTTCTTT.

J is TRBJ1-1 and V is TRBV7-3; 8 bases are a match to TRBD1. The CDR3 is 13 amino acids. Per the germline V gene, CDR1 is SGHTA and CDR2 is FQGTGA. V lost 5 bases, J lost 8 bases, and 7 bases stayed unmatched. The CDR3 sequence is CASSQGQGREAFF. CDR3 bases: TGTGCCAGCAGCCAAGGACAGGGACGGGAAGCTTTCTTT. Full variable domain (rest looked up from reference TRBV7-3 and TRBJ1-1): GAGVSQTPSNKVTEKGKYVELRCDPISGHTALYWYRQSLGQGPEFLIYFQGTGAADDSGLPNDRFFAVRPEGSVSTLKIQRTERGDSAVYLCASSQGQGREAFFGQGTRLTVV.

The J gene is TRBJ2-7, the V gene TRBV5-6, with D perhaps matching TRBD2 (5 bases). The CDR3 covers 15 residues. Germline V lookup: CDR1 SGHDT, CDR2 YYEEEE. V was trimmed by 0 bases and J by 2 bases, leaving 12 bases between them. CDR3 sequence (DNA): TGTGCCAGCAGCTTGGGGGCCCTAGCTGCCTACGAGCAGTACTTC. This encodes CASSLGALAAYEQYF.

The chain has TRBV4-3 and TRBJ1-6; TRBD1 is a possible D gene (5 bases). V lost 3 bases and J lost 0, with 18 bases in between. This CDR3 region has 19 residues. Germline V lookup: CDR1 LGHNA, CDR2 YSLEER. As DNA, the CDR3 is TGCGCCAGCAGCCAGCGGCCGGGACTCACGAGCTCCTATAATTCACCCCTCCACTTT. It encodes CASSQRPGLTSSYNSPLHF.

J is TRBJ2-7 and V is TRBV7-9; 8 positions agree with TRBD2. This CDR3 region has 15 residues. In germline, CDR1 is SEHNR, CDR2 FQNEAQ (reference sequence). The trim removed 1 base at V and 3 bases at J, leaving 5 bases unmatched. CDR3 nucleotides: TGTGCCAGCAGCTTAGATAGCGGGACCGGCTACGAGCAGTACTTC. Translating it yields CASSLDSGTGYEQYF.